One T cell receptor beta chain is described in this entry. The antigen it recognizes is unknown. Base qualities are not recorded, but no much larger clone differs from it by a single base. This sample was taken from a study of CD8+ T cells in alopecia areata (dated by TCRdb to 2016 to 2018). About the study as a whole: The treated patients took part in an open-label pilot trial in which moderate-to-severe alopecia areata was treated with oral tofacitinib at 5 to 10 mg twice daily. Tofacitinib was given for 6 to 18 months, followed by 6 months of follow-up off drug to assess delayed response and recurrence. The SALT score, which quantifies the percentage of affected scalp surface area, was used to measure disease severity in treated patients. The study used high-throughput TCRbeta sequencing to examine T cell clonal expansion in alopecia areata, in both the C3H/HeJ mouse model and human patients. Human TCRbeta sequencing covered scalp tissue and sorted CD4+ and CD8+ peripheral blood T cells from patchy and totalis/universalis alopecia areata patients and healthy controls. Biopsies were taken from tofacitinib-treated patients at baseline and at 4 and 24 weeks of treatment, and a later scalp biopsy was taken in several of the tofacitinib-treated patients. Clonality in the scalp was compared among normal scalp (n=4), patchy alopecia areata scalp (n=8), and alopecia totalis/universalis scalp (n=8). The RNA source kit depended on sample type: the PAXgene miRNA kit for fixed scalp, the miRNeasy kit for PBMCs, and the RNeasy kit for mouse skin. immunoSEQ multiplex PCR using 35 Vbeta forward primers and 13 Jbeta reverse primers was used to amplify TCRbeta CDR3 regions. Beyond this particular receptor, the publication reports: Unlike mouse skin, which is dominated by gammadelta T cells, normal human skin has resident alphabeta T cells that are also sequenced, and this complicates analysis of the scalp TCR repertoire. The treated cohort was small, with a single nonresponder, so links between baseline CD8+ expansion and response need larger studies. Compared with normal scalp, lesional scalp had higher clonality and more expanded CD8+ clones, particularly in alopecia totalis/universalis, a pattern that suggests antigenic drive. Many expanded lesional clones were found to persist in scalp and blood during tofacitinib treatment, and relapse after treatment cessation may be partly explained by this persistence. Tofacitinib significantly lowered scalp clonality and the number of expanded CD8+ clones among the top 100 scalp clones. TCR sequences shared between patients were less clear than in mice, possibly partly because of HLA diversity in the patient population.

What this sample's time point label stands for: about 5 months on oral tofacitinib. What the treatment or condition label conveys for this sample: oral pan-JAK inhibitor, 5-10 mg twice daily. Lesional scalp punch biopsies and peripheral blood were obtained from alopecia areata patients. After PBMCs were isolated by density centrifugation and stained for CD3, CD4 and CD8, a FACSAria was used to sort CD4+ and CD8+ T cells. The library was built by means of the immunoSEQ multiplex PCR assay. For TCR sequencing, RNA was extracted from every sample and reverse transcribed into cDNA to serve as template. SuperScript III was used for first-strand cDNA synthesis, primed with a 2:1 mix of oligo-dT and random hexamers. A synthetic immune receptor repertoire was used to gauge amplification bias, and whatever bias remained was removed computationally. In the original analysis: Raw reads were preprocessed to remove errors, and CDR3 was defined by IMGT conventions from the conserved cysteine to phenylalanine. Clonality was computed as 1 minus the Shannon entropy, with the entropy normalized by log2 of the number of productive unique TCRs. Whether scalp clones were CD4 or CD8 was inferred by matching scalp TCRbeta sequences against CD4 and CD8 repertoires sorted from blood. The clones in this table, taken by TCRdb from immuneACCESS, are in-frame only. Not every clone is retained; where verified, under half of the shortfall comes from an unresolved V gene, and the cause of the rest is unknown. V and J calls and clone size are those listed in that table; D and trimming were worked out from the DNA. The sample table records some 200,000 clones; 55% to 70% of these occur just once. Together, the top ten hold more than 5.5% of the sample.

The CDR3 measures 12 amino acids from cysteine to phenylalanine. Only the CDR3 part of the read is kept: 36 bases, read in frame from the first base. Reading the germline V gene (reference sequence) gives CDR1 GTSNPN and CDR2 SVGIG. V drops 0 bases and J drops 10 bases, leaving 12 bases in between. Material: CD4+ T cells sorted from blood, obtained at week 24, from a patient treated with tofacitinib. The chain was built from TRBV30 and TRBJ1-1; no D gene is confidently identified. The TCR comes from a human donor with alopecia areata. The CDR3 in this case is CAWSVEAAGAFF. The DNA is as follows: TGTGCCTGGAGTGTAGAGGCAGCAGGAGCTTTCTTT.